This T cell receptor beta chain was sequenced during a study of sequential checkpoint blockade in melanoma. Whole-study context: After both sequences, patients received maintenance nivolumab.

This clone was counted a few times. Repertoires were generated with immunoSEQ multiplex PCR, while TCRdb's copy carries only in-frame clones and drops some. The profile shows 7,000 or so clones, approximately 80% of them singletons. The treatment was: randomized to nivolumab then ipilimumab (arm A) or the reverse (arm B). This CDR3 spans 13 amino acids. CDR1 SQVTM and CDR2 ANQGSEA come from the germline V gene. V gave up 7 bases and J gave up 10 bases; unmatched junction bases: 10. The V and J genes are TRBV29-1 and TRBJ2-1, with 10 bases that match TRBD2. Sequencing used CD8+ T cells sorted from blood (inferred from file names), obtained from a patient given nivolumab and ipilimumab in sequence. The TCR comes from a human donor with melanoma. CDR3 sequence reads: CSDRPGLAPEQFF. The DNA of the CDR3 is TGCAGCGACAGACCGGGACTAGCGCCCGAGCAGTTCTTC.